These 4 T cell receptor beta chains originate from one sample sequenced in a study of T cell repertoires in cytomegalovirus infection. One entry per CDR3 protein results from TCRdb running MiXCR on the reads. The data hold approximately 910,000 distinct CDR3 sequences, with 31% observed a single time. Antigen specificity for these receptors is unknown. The sample here was cultured CD8+ T cells from PBMCs, taken from culture after CMV antigen stimulation. The receptors stem from a human donor in good health (CMV status not recorded). Some clones in this sample may be carry-over from other donors' samples.

This clonotype occurred a few times. The chain carries TRBV2 and TRBJ2-1, with TRBD2 matching over 10 bases. Germline CDR1 is SNHLY and CDR2 is FYNNEI. V shed 2 bases, J shed 9 bases, and the junction held 7 bases outside the gene matches. The CDR3 length is 15 residues. The CDR3 coding sequence is TGTGCCAGCAGTGAAATAGCGGGGGGCCGAGGTGAGCAGTTCTTC. Encoded protein: CASSEIAGGRGEQFF.

This chain connects TRBV6-6 to TRBJ1-5; no clear D. V dropped 2 bases and J dropped 0 bases, with 5 bases sitting between them. Per germline, CDR1 MNHNY and CDR2 SVGAGI (reference sequence). The length of the CDR3 is 14 residues. The CDR3 reads CASSYGGSNQPQHF. The CDR3 DNA sequence: TGTGCCAGCAGTTACGGCGGTAGCAATCAGCCCCAGCATTTT.

This clonotype was detected many times. V is TRBV27 and J is TRBJ1-5; perhaps TRBD1 as D (6 bases). The V gene's germline CDR1 is MNHEY and CDR2 SMNVEV (reference sequence). The CDR3 is made up of 14 amino acids. The V gene lost 6 bases and the J gene lost 7 bases, with 16 bases spanning the gap. CDR3 in amino acids: CASSAGAEGQPQHF. DNA for the CDR3: TGTGCCAGCAGCGCAGGGGCCGAGGGACAGCCCCAGCATTTT.

The chain combines TRBV4-3 with TRBJ2-5; 8 bases fit TRBD2. Germline assignment: CDR1 LGHNA and CDR2 YSLEER. The CDR3 covers 17 residues. Unmatched junction bases numbered 9, after V lost 0 bases and J lost 3 bases. CDR3 in amino acids: CASSQDSGGGLEETQYF. The CDR3, as DNA: TGCGCCAGCAGCCAAGATTCCGGCGGGGGGCTTGAAGAGACCCAGTACTTC.